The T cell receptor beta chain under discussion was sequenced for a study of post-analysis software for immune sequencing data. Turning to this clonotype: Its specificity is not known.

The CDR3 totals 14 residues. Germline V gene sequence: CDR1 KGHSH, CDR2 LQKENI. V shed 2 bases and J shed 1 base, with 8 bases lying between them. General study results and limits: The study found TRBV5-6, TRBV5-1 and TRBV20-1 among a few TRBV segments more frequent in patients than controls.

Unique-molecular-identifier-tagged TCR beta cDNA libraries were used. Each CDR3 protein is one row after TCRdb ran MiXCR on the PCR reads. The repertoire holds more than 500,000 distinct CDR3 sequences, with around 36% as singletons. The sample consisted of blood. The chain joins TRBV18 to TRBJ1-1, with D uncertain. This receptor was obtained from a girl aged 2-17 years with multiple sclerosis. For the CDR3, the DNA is TGTGCCAGCTCACCAGAATGGGAGAACACTGAAGCTTTCTTT. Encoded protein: CASSPEWENTEAFF.